The present entry profiles one T cell receptor (beta chain) with its context. Its antigen remains undetermined. Base qualities are not recorded, but no much larger clone differs from it by a single base. This sample was taken from a study of shared clonotypes between healthy human individuals (dated by TCRdb to the early 2020s). Some background on the complete study: Three men and a couple of women, aged 18 to 49 years, made up the cohort. For each donor, CD4 naive and CD4 memory were each run on three plates, CD8 naive on two plates, and CD8 memory on one plate. The study deeply sequenced blood TCR repertoires of about 5 healthy adults to estimate repertoire size and the extent of clonotype sharing between individuals. To increase sequencing depth and limit assay-specific biases, TCR repertoire library preparation and sequencing were carried out by different laboratories using diverse techniques. Each donor's leukapheresis produced roughly between about 0.9 and 9.5 billion PBMCs. The paper as a whole reports these results and caveats: Larger estimated clonotype richness was generally found for naive subsets than for memory subsets. Only blood was sampled, and tissue TCR repertoires likely differ from those in blood. Incomplete sequencing was indicated by rarefaction of sorted-subset datasets, despite the large sequencing depth. Because the study included only a small number of donors, the genetic and exposure-history diversity represented was limited. Based on pairwise subsampling, the degree of clonotype sharing among donors was expected to be affected by sequencing depth. Sharing across a few donors was observed for approximately 5% of naive CD4, 3% to 4% of naive CD8, over 2% of memory CD4, and 0.4% of memory CD8 clonotypes. Clonotypes shared by all four sorted-subset donors showed higher generation probabilities than non-shared clonotypes.

From the germline V gene, CDR1 is SGHRS and CDR2 is YFSETQ. The junction shows trimming of 1 base on V and 2 bases on J, plus 13 bases between the germline ends. The CDR3 has 15 amino acids, counting the end cysteine and phenylalanine. Just the 45-base CDR3 DNA is kept, in frame starting at base 1. For the CD8 naive samples, CD45RO-negative cells were positively selected for CCR7, yielding a CD45RA+CCR7+ population from which TemRA cells were excluded. Donors were healthy HIV-negative adults with no recently reported acute infections or vaccinations. All donors were Caucasian adults living in Nashville, Tennessee, USA. Blood was collected by leukapheresis, and PBMCs were isolated by Ficoll-Histopaque density gradient centrifugation and then cryopreserved in liquid nitrogen vapor phase. Analytical flow cytometry was used to check the purity and quantity of each magnetically sorted T cell population. Each sorted fraction had its genomic DNA isolated and then quantified by UV absorbance on a Nanodrop 2000c.

TCR CDR3 regions were amplified from genomic DNA by multiplex PCR using the deep immunoSEQ assay. Genomic DNA extracted from each cell subset was distributed evenly over all wells of several immunoSEQ 96-well plates, and each plate served as one replicate. For sorted subsets, each replicate PCR was loaded with around 220 ng genomic DNA, equivalent to 32,000 or so T cell genomes. The purified libraries were quantified using a Qubit 3.0 fluorometer, sized with a Bioanalyzer 2100, and then quantified again using the KAPA Library Quantification kit. Every immunoSEQ 96-well plate was sequenced on a separate single-read 150-cycle Illumina NextSeq 550 flow cell. The authors' analysis ran thus. Because the immunoSEQ output included only junctional sequences and no quality scores, the filtering could not be the same as the filtering used for full-length reads. To assign V/J genes and CDR3, sequences were annotated using PyIR, a Python wrapper for IgBLAST v1.9, with IMGT germline references. Reads were filtered out if the reads had weak V/J assignments (E-value above 1e-6), no CDR3, stop codons, out-of-frame junctions, or ambiguous translated residues. V3J clonotypes were defined as sequences sharing an identical inferred V gene, J gene, and CDR3 amino acid sequence. Percentage overlap between repertoires was calculated by dividing the number of shared unique clonotypes by the size of the smaller repertoire. RTK rarefaction, the Chao1 estimator, and Recon v2.1 estimates of unobserved clonotypes were used to assess repertoire richness. For all TCRbeta clonotypes obtained by the gDNA method from a handful of donors, generation probabilities were computed with OLGA. TCRdb holds this immuneACCESS table with in-frame rearrangements only. Some clones are missing; in checked studies, unresolved V genes explain under half, and the rest has no known cause. Clonal size and the V and J genes are those of that table, whereas D and trimming came from the DNA. This sample holds around 1.9 million clones; about 93% were observed only once. The top ten hold under 2% of the sample.

Input material: naive CD8+ T cells from PBMCs. Sample cell subset or site, as interpreted from the label and publication: CD45RA+CCR7+. Recombination linked TRBV5-1 to TRBJ2-7, with a tentative D gene TRBD2 over 6 matching bases. This clonotype was obtained from a man aged 18 to 29 in good health. Some clones in this sample may be carry-over from other donors' samples. This receptor has the CDR3 CASSLWPSETYEQYF. The nucleotides are TGCGCCAGCAGCTTGTGGCCTAGCGAGACCTACGAGCAGTACTTC.